Below are 32 T cell receptor beta chains sequenced from a single sample in a study of blood T cell repertoires in COVID-19. Produced via immunoSEQ multiplex PCR; TCRdb's table is partial and in-frame only. The sample lists a few hundred thousand clones, around 83% seen once, with over 4.5% in the top ten. Input material: PBMCs or T cells enriched from blood (not recorded which). These receptors all come from a woman in her fifties or sixties who had recovered from COVID-19.

V and J are TRBV3-1 (or the pseudogene TRBV3-2) and TRBJ1-2; TRBD1 matches at 9 bases. The V gene's germline CDR1 is LGHDT and CDR2 YNNKEL (reference sequence). The CDR3 loop spans 17 amino acids. V lost 4 bases to trimming and J lost 4 bases; unmatched junction nucleotides: 13. CDR3 sequence reads: CASSPYWRLTGGYGYTF. CDR3 bases: TGTGCCAGCAGCCCCTATTGGCGATTGACAGGGGGCTATGGCTACACCTTC.

The gene calls are TRBV19 and TRBJ2-7; the match to TRBD2 covers 7 bases. CDR3 length equals 15 residues. V trimming: 8 bases; J trimming: 5 bases; junction bases outside the gene matches: 15. Germline loops: CDR1 LNHDA, CDR2 SQIVND (reference sequence). CDR3 amino acids: CASSLLSGASNEQYF. The DNA of the CDR3 is TGTGCCAGTTCGCTACTCAGCGGGGCAAGCAACGAGCAGTACTTC.

V gene TRBV5-1 combines with J gene TRBJ2-2, with a possible D match to TRBD1 (5 bases). Germline-derived CDR1 and CDR2 are SGHRS and YFSETQ. The CDR3 runs 14 residues. Trimming cost V 3 bases and J 0 bases, with 6 bases left between them. The CDR3 bases are TGCGCCAGCAGCTCGACAGCGAACACCGGGGAGCTGTTTTTT. Translated: CASSSTANTGELFF.

This chain uses TRBV2 with TRBJ1-4; 8 bases line up with TRBD1. CDR1 SNHLY and CDR2 FYNNEI come from the germline V gene. This CDR3 spans 14 amino acids. J lost 8 bases, V lost 6 bases, and 8 bases had no gene match. CDR3: CASRDTGGGEKLFF. The CDR3 region has the DNA TGTGCCAGCAGGGACACAGGGGGAGGCGAAAAACTGTTTTTT.

This rearrangement joins TRBV4-3 to TRBJ2-3; the D gene is possibly TRBD2 (6 bases). Trimming pared 0 bases from V and 7 bases from J, leaving 14 bases between. The CDR3 is made up of 15 amino acids. Germline lookup yields CDR1 LGHNA and CDR2 YSLEER. The chain's CDR3 is CASSQEGGAGNTQYF. The CDR3 DNA sequence: TGCGCCAGCAGCCAAGAGGGCGGGGCGGGGAATACGCAGTATTTT.

The CDR3 is CASSLGPAGGADTQYF. DNA of the CDR3: TGTGCCAGCAGCTTAGGACCGGCGGGAGGAGCAGATACGCAGTATTTT. This chain links TRBV7-9 with TRBJ2-3, with 8 bases lining up with TRBD2. V gave up 1 base and J gave up 4 bases; unmatched junction bases: 7. The CDR3 length is 16 residues. CDR1 is SEHNR, CDR2 FQNEAQ, per germline (reference sequence).

The V gene is TRBV5-1, the J gene TRBJ1-3; possible D gene TRBD1, 6 bases. Trimming shortened V by 4 bases and J by 1 base, and 9 bases separated the two germline ends. The CDR3 contains 14 residues. CDR1 and CDR2 (germline): SGHRS, YFSETQ. The DNA of the CDR3 is TGCGCCAGCAGCCCGAGGGGGTCTGGAAACACCATATATTTT. This translates into CASSPRGSGNTIYF.

CDR3 coding DNA: TGCAGTGCTAGTCCTCGTCACTATGGCTACACCTTC. Its protein product is CSASPRHYGYTF. The rearrangement uses TRBV20-1 and TRBJ1-2, with D unresolved. The CDR3 length is 12 residues. V lost 3 bases to trimming and J lost 3 bases, with 8 bases between them. Germline CDR1 reads DFQATT; CDR2 reads SNEGSKA (reference sequence).

The J gene is TRBJ2-3, the V gene TRBV7-2; no reliable D call. The CDR3 is 13 residues long. Trimming removed 3 bases from V and 9 bases from J, with 13 bases in between. CDR1 and CDR2 (germline): SGHTA, FQGNSA. CDR3 in amino acids: CASSFDRQQTQYF. The CDR3 DNA sequence: TGTGCCAGCAGCTTTGATAGGCAACAGACGCAGTATTTT.

The chain links TRBV6-5 to TRBJ1-6, with D unresolved. The CDR3 length is 15 residues. The germline CDR1 and CDR2 sequences are MNHEY and SVGAGI. Trimming pared 3 bases from V and 9 bases from J, leaving 15 bases between. The DNA of the CDR3 is TGTGCCAGCAGTTATGGTCGGGGTGGTGGTTCACCCCTCCACTTT. This translates into CASSYGRGGGSPLHF.

The chain combines TRBV4-3 with TRBJ2-6; D uncertain. Germline V gene lookup returns CDR1 LGHNA and CDR2 YSLEER. The CDR3 totals 18 residues. Between the trimmed V and J ends, which lost 0 bases and 4 bases, there was a span of 16 bases. The CDR3 region is CASSQDLGGLSGANVLTF. For the CDR3, the DNA is TGCGCCAGCAGCCAAGATCTGGGTGGGCTCTCGGGGGCCAACGTCCTGACTTTC.

The rearrangement links TRBV2 to TRBJ2-1; a possible D gene is TRBD2 (5 bases). The V end was cut by 3 bases, the J end by 10 bases, with 10 bases between. Germline V gene sequence: CDR1 SNHLY, CDR2 FYNNEI. There are 12 residues in the CDR3. The DNA for the CDR3 is TGTGCCAGCAGTGACGGGGTTCGGGAGCAGTTCTTC. Amino acid sequence: CASSDGVREQFF.

The V gene is TRBV15, the J gene TRBJ2-2; perhaps TRBD1 as D (6 bases). Per the germline V gene, CDR1 is LNHNV and CDR2 is YYDKDF (reference sequence). Trimming removed 0 bases at V and 4 bases at J, with 15 bases between. The CDR3 extends over 17 amino acids. The CDR3 region has the DNA TGTGCCACCAGCAGAGAGCCCGCAGGGGTGGGCACCGGGGAGCTGTTTTTT. Protein: CATSREPAGVGTGELFF.

This rearrangement joins TRBV7-2 to TRBJ2-1; D gene ambiguous. Trimming removed 1 base at V and 4 bases at J, with 5 bases between. The CDR3 sequence is 13 residues long. Germline V gene data show CDR1 as SGHTA and CDR2 as FQGNSA. CDR3 amino acids: CASSLGLYNEQFF. The CDR3 DNA reads as TGTGCCAGCAGCTTAGGGCTGTACAATGAGCAGTTCTTC. Filled out from reference TRBV7-2 and TRBJ2-1, the complete variable domain reads GAGVSQSPSNKVTEKGKDVELRCDPISGHTALYWYRQSLGQGLEFLIYFQGNSAPDKSGLPSDRFSAERTGGSVSTLTIQRTQQEDSAVYLCASSLGLYNEQFFGPGTRLTVL.

The chain is built from TRBV14 and TRBJ1-2; a possible D gene is TRBD1 (5 bases). The CDR3 loop spans 15 amino acids. Trimming left V 4 bases short and J 8 bases short, with 20 bases between. Germline CDR1 SGHDN, CDR2 FVKESK. The CDR3 region is CASSPQGGGLWGYTF. CDR3 DNA sequence: TGTGCCAGCAGCCCCCAGGGTGGTGGGCTCTGGGGCTACACCTTC.

The V call is TRBV5-1, the J call TRBJ2-5; 7 nucleotides align to TRBD2. Germline trimming cut 5 bases from V and 5 bases from J; bases unmatched to any gene: 9. The germline V gene has CDR1 SGHRS and CDR2 YFSETQ. This CDR3 comprises 14 residues. The CDR3 here is CASSNRGGGETQYF. For the CDR3, the DNA is TGCGCCAGCAGTAACCGGGGCGGGGGTGAGACCCAGTACTTC.

This clone was counted a few times. The V and J genes are TRBV7-9 and TRBJ1-1; D is unclear. Deletions cut 1 base from V and 8 bases from J, with 8 bases between. Germline assignment: CDR1 SEHNR and CDR2 FQNEAQ (reference sequence). The CDR3 totals 12 residues. In nucleotides, the CDR3 is TGTGCCAGCAGCTTAGTCGGAGGGGAAGCTTTCTTT. This gives the protein CASSLVGGEAFF.

V gene TRBV29-1 combines with J gene TRBJ2-5; D is unclear. Germline values: CDR1 SQVTM, CDR2 ANQGSEA. V was cut by 7 bases and J by 5 bases, with 8 bases left in between. This CDR3 region has 10 residues. The chain's CDR3 is CSGAHETQYF. DNA for the CDR3: TGCAGCGGGGCCCACGAGACCCAGTACTTC.

In DNA, the CDR3 is TGTGCCAGCAGCTGGGGACAGGGGACAGGAAACACCATATATTTT. It codes for CASSWGQGTGNTIYF. The J gene is TRBJ1-3, the V gene TRBV5-5, with 10 bases matching TRBD1. Unmatched junction bases numbered 4, after V lost 3 bases and J lost 4 bases. This CDR3 region has 15 residues. The germline CDR1 and CDR2 sequences are SGHKS and YYEKEE (reference sequence).

The chain uses TRBV18 and TRBJ1-2, with 7 bases lining up with TRBD1. In germline, CDR1 is KGHSH, CDR2 LQKENI. J was trimmed by 5 bases and V by 3 bases; bases with no gene match: 6. The CDR3 loop spans 14 amino acids. The CDR3 sequence: CASSPGQTGYGYTF. Here the CDR3 DNA reads TGTGCCAGCTCACCGGGACAGACGGGTTATGGCTACACCTTC.

The V gene is TRBV5-1, the J gene TRBJ2-1, with 14 bases lining up with TRBD2. The junction had 14 bases not matched to a gene; V was cut back by 4 bases and J by 8 bases. The CDR3 runs to 18 residues. The germline CDR1 and CDR2 sequences are SGHRS and YFSETQ. CDR3 coding DNA: TGCGCCAGCAGCCGCGGGACTAGCGGGGGTTTCGCCTCGGATGAGCAGTTCTTC. Translated, it gives CASSRGTSGGFASDEQFF.

This clone was observed a handful of times. V is TRBV4-2 and J is TRBJ1-5; D call uncertain. The CDR3 is 16 amino acids. Germline values: CDR1 LGHNA, CDR2 YNFKEQ. V was trimmed by 1 base and J by 4 bases, leaving 14 bases between them. The CDR3 region is CASSQVTAAGNQPQHF. CDR3 DNA: TGTGCCAGCAGCCAAGTAACAGCAGCCGGTAATCAGCCCCAGCATTTT.

The chain uses TRBV7-9 and TRBJ2-7; 8 bases fit TRBD1. This CDR3 has 13 amino acids. The trim removed 5 bases at V and 3 bases at J, leaving 3 bases unmatched. CDR1 SEHNR and CDR2 FQNEAQ come from the germline V gene (reference sequence). The CDR3 loop reads CASSPGQVYEQYF. DNA of the CDR3: TGTGCCAGCAGCCCGGGACAGGTCTACGAGCAGTACTTC.

The chain couples TRBV19 to TRBJ1-5; 9 bases line up with TRBD1. V shed 5 bases and J 4 bases; nucleotides not matched to a gene: 6. The CDR3 is 15 amino acids. Germline lookup yields CDR1 LNHDA and CDR2 SQIVND (reference sequence). The CDR3 DNA sequence: TGTGCCAGTAGTCGACAGGGGGTGAATAATCAGCCCCAGCATTTT. Translated, it gives CASSRQGVNNQPQHF.

CDR3 nucleotide sequence: TGTGCCAGCAGCCGCGGACAGGGGTTAGTGTCCCAGCATTTT. Translation: CASSRGQGLVSQHF. The rearrangement links TRBV6-6 to TRBJ1-5; TRBD1 agrees at 9 bases. The V gene's germline CDR1 is MNHNY and CDR2 SVGAGI (reference sequence). The CDR3 loop spans 14 amino acids. Trimming removed 6 bases from V and 11 bases from J; junction bases left unmatched: 11.

This clone is a singleton in its sample. V usage is TRBV7-3 and J usage is TRBJ1-2; the D gene is possibly TRBD1 (6 bases). Trimming cost V 2 bases and J 8 bases, with 12 bases left between them. Germline V gene sequence: CDR1 SGHTA, CDR2 FQGTGA. The CDR3 runs to 13 residues. CDR3 protein: CASSLGGLGGYTF. The CDR3 DNA follows: TGTGCCAGCAGCTTAGGGGGCCTCGGCGGCTACACCTTC.

This chain links TRBV6-5 with TRBJ2-7; a weak D match, TRBD1 (5 bases). V was shortened by 6 bases and J by 2 bases, with 8 bases between the two germline ends. Germline CDR1 reads MNHEY; CDR2 reads SVGAGI. The CDR3 runs 12 residues. This CDR3 reads CASSETAYEQYF. DNA for the CDR3: TGTGCCAGCAGCGAGACAGCCTACGAGCAGTACTTC.

The V call is TRBV5-6, the J call TRBJ1-2; maybe TRBD1 (5 bases). The V end was cut by 2 bases, the J end by 8 bases, with 10 bases between. The germline V gene has CDR1 SGHDT and CDR2 YYEEEE. The CDR3 length is 12 residues. CDR3 nucleotides: TGTGCCAGCAGCTTTCAGGGTCGCGGCTACACCTTC. It is translated as CASSFQGRGYTF.

In its sample, this clone was seen a few times. The chain links TRBV4-3 to TRBJ1-2; no firm D call. There are 12 residues in the CDR3. Trimming pared 0 bases from V and 6 bases from J, leaving 5 bases between. Germline-derived CDR1 and CDR2 are LGHNA and YSLEER. The CDR3 is CASSQDPHGYTF. The CDR3 DNA is TGCGCCAGCAGCCAAGATCCTCATGGCTACACCTTC.

The chain couples TRBV29-1 to TRBJ1-5; 9 positions agree with TRBD1. The CDR3 covers 14 residues. The ends lost 6 bases at V and 3 bases at J; junction bases unmatched: 6. Germline loops: CDR1 SQVTM, CDR2 ANQGSEA. The CDR3 coding sequence is TGCAGCGTGGGGGGACAGGGCCTCAATCAGCCCCAGCATTTT. Its translation: CSVGGQGLNQPQHF.

Only a few counts were recorded for this clone. CDR3 DNA: TGCGCCAGCAGCCAAGTGCGTGGGGCCAGCGGCTACACCTTC. Amino acids: CASSQVRGASGYTF. V is TRBV4-3 and J is TRBJ1-2; a possible D gene is TRBD1 (5 bases). This CDR3 region has 14 residues. Germline-derived CDR1 and CDR2 are LGHNA and YSLEER. Trimming took off 1 base at V and 8 bases at J, with 14 bases between the two ends.

This clone was recorded at least ten times. This chain uses TRBV7-7 with TRBJ2-1, with a weak D call TRBD1 (6 bases). The CDR3 sequence is 16 residues long. Germline-derived CDR1 and CDR2 are SSHAT and FNYEAQ (reference sequence). Trimming took off 5 bases at V and 4 bases at J, with 18 bases between the two ends. The CDR3 reads CASSPLGHPGYNEQFF. For the CDR3, the DNA is TGTGCCAGCAGCCCGTTGGGACACCCGGGGTACAATGAGCAGTTCTTC.